This T cell receptor beta chain was obtained from a study of control samples from healthy donors and cancer patients. Germline CDR1 MNHEY, CDR2 SVGAGI. Trimming took 2 bases from V and 6 from J, leaving 10 bases between them. The CDR3 has 14 residues. Method: immunoSEQ multiplex PCR; TCRdb's copy keeps in-frame clones and lacks some. The table shows approximately 49,000 clones, with approximately 89% occurring only once. The chain recombines TRBV6-5 with TRBJ2-2, with TRBD2 as a possible D gene (6 bases). The TCR sequence derives from a man between 40 and 49 years old with colorectal cancer. The specimen sequenced was PBMCs. The CDR3 sequence: CASSYGGVAGELFF. The CDR3 region has the DNA TGTGCCAGCAGTTACGGCGGGGTGGCCGGGGAGCTGTTTTTT.